This T cell receptor (beta chain) was captured by sequencing in a study of neurological immune-mediated disorders. The CDR3 spans 15 residues. Germline CDR1 and CDR2: MNHEY and SVGAGI. The sample holds many counts of this clonotype. One end of the junction fails to match germline, which may point to a read error. TCRdb fed the 5' RACE reads into MiXCR, producing one record per CDR3 protein. The table lists about 35,000 distinct CDR3 sequences, 3% to 4% of them singletons. This TCR was sampled from a man between 25 and 39 years old with multiple sclerosis. Sequencing was done on a sample of PBMCs. V gene TRBV6-5 combines with J gene TRBJ1-6; 9 bases map to TRBD1. CDR3 loop: CASSYSRTGESPLNF. For the CDR3, the DNA is TGTGCCAGCAGTTACTCGCGGACAGGGGAATCACCCCTCAACTTT.